This T cell receptor (beta chain) was identified during a study of technical replicates of blood from four donors. The germline V gene has CDR1 SGHRS and CDR2 YFSETQ. V was pared by 2 bases and J by 0 bases, with 2 bases of the junction left unmatched. CDR3 length equals 15 residues. Libraries were prepared by immunoSEQ multiplex PCR; TCRdb keeps only in-frame clonotypes and omits some of them. Of tens of thousands of clones in the sample, roughly 97% were seen once. V usage is TRBV5-1 and J usage is TRBJ2-7, with 10 nucleotides matching TRBD1. The TCR comes from a human donor in good health. The source material was T cells isolated from PBMCs. The CDR3 nucleotides read TGCGCCAGCAGCTTCCGGGACAGGGGCTCCTACGAGCAGTACTTC. Its translation: CASSFRDRGSYEQYF. Combining the CDR3 with reference TRBV5-1 and TRBJ2-7 gives the whole variable domain KAGVTQTPRYLIKTRGQQVTLSCSPISGHRSVSWYQQTPGQGLQFLFEYFSETQRNKGNFPGRFSGRQFSNSRSEMNVSTLELGDSALYLCASSFRDRGSYEQYFGPGTRLTVT.